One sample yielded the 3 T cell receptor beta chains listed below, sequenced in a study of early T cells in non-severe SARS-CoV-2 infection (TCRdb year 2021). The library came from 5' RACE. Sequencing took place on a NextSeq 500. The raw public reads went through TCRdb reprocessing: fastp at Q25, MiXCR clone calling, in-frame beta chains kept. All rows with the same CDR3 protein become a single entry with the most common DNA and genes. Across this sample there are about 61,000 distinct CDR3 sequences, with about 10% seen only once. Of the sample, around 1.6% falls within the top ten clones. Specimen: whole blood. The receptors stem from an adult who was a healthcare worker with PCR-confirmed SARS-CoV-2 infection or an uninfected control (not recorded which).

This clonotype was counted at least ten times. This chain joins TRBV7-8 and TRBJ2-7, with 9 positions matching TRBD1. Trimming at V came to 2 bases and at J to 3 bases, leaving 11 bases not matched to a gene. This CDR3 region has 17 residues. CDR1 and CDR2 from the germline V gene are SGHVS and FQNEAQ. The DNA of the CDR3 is TGTGCCAGCAGCTTATCTGTTCCGGGACAGGGCCTCTACGAGCAGTACTTC. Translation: CASSLSVPGQGLYEQYF.

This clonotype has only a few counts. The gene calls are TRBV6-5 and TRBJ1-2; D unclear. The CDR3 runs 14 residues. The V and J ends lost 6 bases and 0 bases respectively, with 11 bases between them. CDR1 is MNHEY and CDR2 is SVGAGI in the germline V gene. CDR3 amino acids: CASRNAQPNYGYTF. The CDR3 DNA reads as TGTGCCAGCAGGAACGCACAGCCTAACTATGGCTACACCTTC.

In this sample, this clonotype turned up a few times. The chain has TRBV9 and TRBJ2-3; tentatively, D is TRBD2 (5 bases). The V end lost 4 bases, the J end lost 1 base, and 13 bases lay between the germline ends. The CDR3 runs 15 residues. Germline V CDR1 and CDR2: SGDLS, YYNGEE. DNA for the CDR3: TGTGCCAGCAGCCAGGCCCCGCGGGGCACAGATACGCAGTATTTT. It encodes CASSQAPRGTDTQYF.